The 32 T cell receptor beta chains below come from one sample, sequenced in a study of T cells in Graves' hyperthyroidism and ophthalmopathy. Amplified TCR beta CDR3 regions came from RNA transcripts. TCR CDR3 regions were first amplified by RT-PCR with HTBI primers. From the multiplex PCR reads, TCRdb called clonotypes with MiXCR, one entry per CDR3 protein. The sample records about 570,000 distinct CDR3 sequences, around 13% being singletons. The sample taken for sequencing was blood. The receptors stem from a woman between 40 and 55 years old with Graves' hyperthyroidism.

This clonotype appeared many times. This chain connects TRBV14 to TRBJ2-3; 8 bases line up with TRBD2. CDR3 size: 15 residues. Germline CDR1 is SGHDN and CDR2 is FVKESK. J lost 4 bases, V lost 3 bases, and 6 bases had no gene match. The CDR3 sequence is CASSHPGTRADTQYF. In nucleotides, the CDR3 is TGTGCCAGCAGCCATCCCGGGACTAGGGCAGATACGCAGTATTTT.

Ten or more counts support this clonotype. CDR3 DNA: TGTGCCAGCAGTTTACCAGGTGCAGGGAGGAATGAGCAGTTCTTC. It codes for CASSLPGAGRNEQFF. The chain links TRBV28 to TRBJ2-1, with a tentative D call TRBD2 (6 bases). Trimming took 2 bases from V and 7 from J, leaving 15 bases between them. This CDR3 is 15 amino acids long. CDR1 MDHEN and CDR2 SYDVKM come from the germline V gene.

V usage is TRBV7-9 and J usage is TRBJ2-3; D ambiguous. The CDR3 consists of 15 residues. The V gene lost 3 bases and the J gene lost 0 bases, with 10 bases spanning the gap. Germline CDR1 is SEHNR and CDR2 is FQNEAQ (reference sequence). DNA of the CDR3: TGTGCCAGCAGCTTCCGCAGATCTAGCACAGATACGCAGTATTTT. This translates into CASSFRRSSTDTQYF.

The rearrangement links TRBV12-3 or TRBV12-4 to TRBJ2-7; a possible D gene is TRBD1 (10 bases). The CDR3 spans 17 residues. Trimming removed 9 bases from V and 0 bases from J, with 24 bases in between. The CDR3 nucleotides are TGTGCCAGGAAAGACAGGGGGCTAGCGGGAAGCTCCTACGAGCAGTACTTC. Its translation is CARKDRGLAGSSYEQYF.

This clonotype was seen repeatedly, ten times or more. The CDR3 here is CASSETGADGYTF. The CDR3 nucleotides are TGTGCCAGCAGTGAGACAGGGGCGGATGGCTACACCTTC. The chain combines TRBV6-1 with TRBJ1-2; 8 bases map to TRBD1. Germline V gives CDR1 MNHNS, CDR2 SASEGT. J was trimmed by 6 bases and V by 3 bases; bases with no gene match: 3. The CDR3 covers 13 residues.

This clonotype was counted many times. This sequence joins TRBV6-1 and TRBJ1-2, with D hard to call. V gave up 5 bases and J gave up 8 bases, with 21 bases separating them. The germline CDR1 and CDR2 sequences are MNHNS and SASEGT. CDR3 size: 15 residues. The CDR3 DNA follows: TGTGCCAGCAGTTTCGGAGGGTCCTCCGGTAGGGGCTACACCTTC. Translation gives CASSFGGSSGRGYTF.

This clonotype was detected ten times or more. Here the CDR3 DNA reads TGTGCCAGCAGTGTGAAGTTGGGACAGGTTGATACCGGGGAGCTGTTTTTT. It yields the protein CASSVKLGQVDTGELFF. The chain links TRBV2 to TRBJ2-2; TRBD1 aligns across 8 bases. The CDR3 covers 17 residues. Germline loops: CDR1 SNHLY, CDR2 FYNNEI. J lost 5 bases, V lost 4 bases, and 12 bases had no gene match.

This clonotype was seen at least ten times. The chain is built from TRBV13 and TRBJ2-3; 9 bases match TRBD1. The CDR3 totals 17 residues. Germline values: CDR1 PRHDT, CDR2 FYEKMQ (reference sequence). V gave up 4 bases and J gave up 2 bases; unmatched junction bases: 10. CDR3 DNA sequence: TGTGCCAGCAGCTCGGCGGGGACAGGGATGAACACAGATACGCAGTATTTT. Encoded protein: CASSSAGTGMNTDTQYF.

This clonotype was picked up many times. The rearrangement uses TRBV6-5 and TRBJ2-7; 14 bases align to TRBD2. V lost 2 bases, J lost 5 bases, and 11 bases stayed unmatched. Germline CDR1 MNHEY, CDR2 SVGAGI. This CDR3 has 18 amino acids. In DNA form, the CDR3 reads TGTGCCAGCAGTTACAACACTCCGGGACTAGCGGGAGCAGACGAGCAGTACTTC. The encoded protein is CASSYNTPGLAGADEQYF.

This clonotype was seen ten or more times. J is TRBJ2-7 and V is TRBV4-1; unclear D gene. The germline V gene has CDR1 MGHRA and CDR2 YSYEKL. Between the trimmed V and J ends, which lost 4 bases and 2 bases, there was a span of 18 bases. The length of the CDR3 is 16 residues. The CDR3 DNA is TGCGCCAGCAGCCCTCCGAACGGGCCAAAGCCCTACGAGCAGTACTTC. Translated: CASSPPNGPKPYEQYF.

This clonotype was counted many times. J is TRBJ2-3 and V is TRBV6-1, with TRBD2 identical over 9 bases. The CDR3 spans 15 residues. The V gene's germline CDR1 is MNHNS and CDR2 SASEGT. The ends lost 7 bases at V and 3 bases at J; junction bases unmatched: 8. DNA for the CDR3: TGTGCCAGCACCCTAAGCGGGAGGTATACAGATACGCAGTATTTT. Its translation is CASTLSGRYTDTQYF.

To note about this clonotype: A single base separates this from a much larger clone, so it may be a read error. V usage is TRBV6-5 and J usage is TRBJ2-7; weak D call: TRBD1 (6 bases). Germline CDR1 MNHEY, CDR2 SVGAGI. This CDR3 has 14 residues. In nucleotides, the CDR3 is TGTGCCAACAGTTACGCGGACAGATCCTACGAGCAGTACTTC. It yields the protein CANSYADRSYEQYF.

This clonotype appeared many times. The chain joins TRBV9 to TRBJ1-2; the D is unclear. Germline V gives CDR1 SGDLS, CDR2 YYNGEE. This CDR3 has 14 residues. V lost 4 bases to trimming and J lost 4 bases, with 14 bases between them. The CDR3 spells CASSRTLSGYGYTF. CDR3 bases: TGTGCCAGCAGCAGAACCCTCTCCGGCTATGGCTACACCTTC.

To note about this clonotype: One end of the junction is discordant with germline, which a read error may explain. The V gene is TRBV20-1, the J gene TRBJ1-2; D perhaps matches TRBD1 (6 bases). The CDR3 length is 16 residues. Germline values: CDR1 DFQATT, CDR2 SNEGSKA (reference sequence). The CDR3 region is CSASDGRGGGNYSYTF. For the CDR3, the DNA is TGCAGTGCTAGCGACGGACGAGGGGGAGGGAACTATAGCTACACCTTC.

This clonotype was recorded at least ten times. This chain joins TRBV11-2 and TRBJ1-5; 7 nucleotides align to TRBD1. J was trimmed by 3 bases and V by 6 bases; bases with no gene match: 8. Germline CDR1 SGHAT, CDR2 FQNNGV. CDR3 length: 15 residues. CDR3: CASRPQDRINQPQHF. The CDR3 bases are TGTGCCAGCAGGCCTCAGGACAGGATCAATCAGCCCCAGCATTTT.

This clonotype was recorded a few times. This chain joins TRBV29-1 and TRBJ2-1; no clear D. V gave up 0 bases and J gave up 3 bases, with 12 bases separating them. From germline, CDR1 is SQVTM and CDR2 ANQGSEA. CDR3 length: 15 amino acids. CDR3 sequence (DNA): TGCAGCGTTGAAGATCTGGCTTCGGTCTACAATGAGCAGTTCTTC. Its translation: CSVEDLASVYNEQFF.

The table lists this clonotype with many counts. J is TRBJ2-6 and V is TRBV25-1, with D tentatively TRBD1 or TRBD2 (5 bases each). The V gene lost 3 bases and the J gene lost 2 bases, with 11 bases spanning the gap. Germline V gene sequence: CDR1 MGHDK, CDR2 SYGVNS. The CDR3 contains 16 residues. The CDR3, as DNA: TGTGCCAGCAGTGATCCACGGGGCGCTGGGGCCAACGTCCTGACTTTC. It specifies CASSDPRGAGANVLTF.

This clonotype was seen a handful of times. The chain couples TRBV5-1 to TRBJ2-1, with 9 bases that match TRBD2. After removal of 0 bases from V and 0 bases from J, the junction contained 10 bases not matched to a gene. The CDR3 is 19 residues long. Germline CDR1 is SGHRS and CDR2 is YFSETQ. The CDR3 DNA follows: TGCGCCAGCAGCTTGGACCGCGATAGCGGGAGTCCCTCCTACAATGAGCAGTTCTTC. It is translated as CASSLDRDSGSPSYNEQFF.

The genes are TRBV19 and TRBJ1-5; D is ambiguous. The CDR3 spans 13 residues. V dropped 0 bases and J dropped 6 bases, with 6 bases sitting between them. The germline V gene has CDR1 LNHDA and CDR2 SQIVND (reference sequence). The CDR3, as DNA: TGTGCCAGTAGTATAGAAGGGATTCAGCCCCAGCATTTT. Its translation: CASSIEGIQPQHF.

The chain uses TRBV12-3 or TRBV12-4 and TRBJ2-3; 11 bases align to TRBD2. V lost 1 base to trimming and J lost 4 bases; unmatched junction nucleotides: 4. CDR3 length: 16 residues. In DNA form, the CDR3 reads TGTGCCAGCAGTTTAGGACTAGCGGGAAAATCAGATACGCAGTATTTT. It codes for CASSLGLAGKSDTQYF.

This clonotype was counted many times. The rearrangement links TRBV20-1 to TRBJ1-1, with 9 bases fitting TRBD1. Germline V gene lookup returns CDR1 DFQATT and CDR2 SNEGSKA (reference sequence). The V gene end was trimmed by 2 bases and the J gene end by 5 bases; junction bases not matched to a gene: 18. CDR3 length equals 18 residues. The CDR3 is CSARSLQGAGGLETEAFF. DNA for the CDR3: TGCAGTGCTAGATCATTACAGGGGGCGGGGGGGTTGGAAACTGAAGCTTTCTTT.

This clonotype was seen a few times. This chain uses TRBV19 with TRBJ2-7; 9 bases are a match to TRBD2. The CDR3 is made up of 15 amino acids. The trim removed 4 bases at V and 5 bases at J, leaving 9 bases unmatched. Looked up from germline, CDR1 is LNHDA and CDR2 is SQIVND (reference sequence). The CDR3 sequence is CASSNSGTSIHEQYF. The CDR3 coding sequence is TGTGCCAGTAGTAACTCCGGGACTAGCATCCACGAGCAGTACTTC.

A remark on this clonotype: Germline and junction disagree at one end, which may indicate a read error. V usage is TRBV29-1 and J usage is TRBJ2-1, with 15 positions matching TRBD2. The germline CDR1 and CDR2 sequences are SQVTM and ANQGSEA. The CDR3 spans 17 residues. Here the CDR3 reads CSVDVFGGTSGRHEQLF. The DNA for the CDR3 is TGCAGCGTTGACGTCTTCGGGGGGACTAGCGGGAGGCATGAGCAGCTCTTC.

A few counts support this clonotype. V gene TRBV20-1 combines with J gene TRBJ1-1, with 8 bases identical to TRBD1. With V trimmed by 1 base and J by 4 bases, 5 bases remained unmatched. The CDR3 has 14 residues. Germline values: CDR1 DFQATT, CDR2 SNEGSKA (reference sequence). The DNA for the CDR3 is TGCAGTGCTAGAGCCGGACAGGGAGCCACTGAAGCTTTCTTT. It translates to CSARAGQGATEAFF.

This clonotype was found many times. The CDR3 loop reads CASTTPDRVGYGYTF. The CDR3 DNA is TGTGCCAGCACCACCCCGGACAGGGTCGGCTATGGCTACACCTTC. The genes are TRBV28 and TRBJ1-2, with TRBD1 identical over 8 bases. The CDR3 runs to 15 residues. The V gene's germline CDR1 is MDHEN and CDR2 SYDVKM. V trimming: 7 bases; J trimming: 4 bases; junction bases outside the gene matches: 11.

This clonotype has ten or more counts. The J gene is TRBJ2-3, the V gene TRBV6-2 or TRBV6-3; D is unresolved. Trimming left V 0 bases short and J 2 bases short, with 12 bases between. Germline CDR1 reads MNHEY; CDR2 reads SVGEGT. The CDR3 runs 16 residues. The CDR3 DNA reads as TGTGCCAGCAGTTACTCGAAGCCAGACTTCACAGATACGCAGTATTTT. Translation: CASSYSKPDFTDTQYF.

The chain has TRBV7-8 and TRBJ2-7; D ambiguous. The CDR3 runs 16 residues. CDR1 and CDR2 from the germline V gene are SGHVS and FQNEAQ. Trimming cost V 5 bases and J 0 bases, with 17 bases left between them. The CDR3 nucleotides read TGTGCCAGCAGCCTTAGGGAAACATCCAGCTCCTACGAGCAGTACTTC. Translating gives CASSLRETSSSYEQYF.

This clonotype has only a few counts. The rearrangement joins TRBV12-3 or TRBV12-4 to TRBJ1-4; TRBD1 is a possible D gene (6 bases). Trimming removed 1 base at V and 2 bases at J, with 11 bases between. CDR3 size: 16 residues. CDR3 in DNA: TGTGCCAGCAGTTTAGTAGGGGGTCGGACTAATGAAAAACTGTTTTTT. As protein: CASSLVGGRTNEKLFF.

In its sample, this clonotype was seen many times. The chain carries TRBV11-2 and TRBJ2-7; a possible D gene is TRBD2 (6 bases). Germline V gene sequence: CDR1 SGHAT, CDR2 FQNNGV. The CDR3 runs to 16 residues. Trimming cost V 4 bases and J 2 bases, with 18 bases left between them. CDR3 nucleotides: TGTGCCAGCAGCTCTGGCGCTCTAGCGCCGACCTACGAGCAGTACTTC. Its translation is CASSSGALAPTYEQYF.

Ten or more counts support this clonotype. The chain has TRBV7-3 and TRBJ1-5; 7 bases align to TRBD1. CDR1 is SGHTA and CDR2 is FQGTGA in the germline V gene. V shed 4 bases and J 11 bases; nucleotides not matched to a gene: 11. This CDR3 is 14 amino acids long. The CDR3 spells CASSSGQAGSAQHF. CDR3 sequence (DNA): TGTGCCAGCAGCTCAGGACAGGCCGGGTCGGCCCAGCATTTT.

This clonotype was recorded only once. V usage is TRBV29-1 and J usage is TRBJ2-6, with D unclear. The ends were cut back, 4 bases at V and 1 base at J, with 5 bases in the middle. Germline V gives CDR1 SQVTM, CDR2 ANQGSEA. This CDR3 spans 13 amino acids. The CDR3 here is CSVAPSGANVLTF. The CDR3 DNA sequence: TGCAGCGTTGCCCCATCTGGGGCCAACGTCCTGACTTTC. The complete variable domain, with remaining parts taken from reference TRBV29-1 and TRBJ2-6, reads SAVISQKPSRDICQRGTSLTIQCQVDSQVTMMFWYRQQPGQSLTLIATANQGSEATYESGFVIDKFPISRPNLTFSTLTVSNMSPEDSSIYLCSVAPSGANVLTFGAGSRLTVL.

This clonotype showed up many times. The chain couples TRBV3-1 to TRBJ2-7; 13 positions agree with TRBD2. CDR1 is LGHDT and CDR2 is YNNKEL in the germline V gene (reference sequence). V trimming: 1 base; J trimming: 7 bases; junction bases outside the gene matches: 13. This CDR3 is built from 18 residues. The DNA for the CDR3 is TGTGCCAGCAGCCAAGGAAGCCAACTAGCGGGAGGGACAGGAGAGCAGTACTTC. Translation: CASSQGSQLAGGTGEQYF.